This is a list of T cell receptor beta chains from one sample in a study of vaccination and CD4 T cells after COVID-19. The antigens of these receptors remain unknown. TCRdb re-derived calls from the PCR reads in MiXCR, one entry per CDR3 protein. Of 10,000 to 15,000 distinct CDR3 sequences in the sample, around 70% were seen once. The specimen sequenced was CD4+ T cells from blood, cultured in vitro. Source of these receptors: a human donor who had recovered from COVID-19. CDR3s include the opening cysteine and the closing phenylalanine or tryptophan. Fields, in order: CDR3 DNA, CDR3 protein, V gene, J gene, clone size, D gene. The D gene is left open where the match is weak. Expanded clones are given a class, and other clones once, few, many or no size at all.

TGCGCCAGCAGCCAAGATTTGGGTAGGGCTAATGAAAAACTGTTTTTT	CASSQDLGRANEKLFF	TRBV4-3	TRBJ1-4	once	.
TGTGCCATCAGTGAGTCGAGGGTTAGGTACGGCAATCAGCCCCAGCATTTT	CAISESRVRYGNQPQHF	TRBV10-3	TRBJ1-5	.	.
TGTGCCAGCAGACCCGGGACAGGGGTTCCCGGGGAGCTGTTTTTT	CASRPGTGVPGELFF	TRBV28	TRBJ2-2	.	TRBD1
TGCAGTGCTAGTAAAGGGTCGACTGAAAAACTGTTTTTT	CSASKGSTEKLFF	TRBV20-1	TRBJ1-4	.	.
TGTGCCAGCAGCCCCCAGAGGCAGGTGACTTTC	CASSPQRQVTF	TRBV7-2	TRBJ2-6	once	.
TGTGCCAGCAGCTTAGCCACAGATACGCAGTATTTT	CASSLATDTQYF	TRBV7-8	TRBJ2-3	.	.
TGTGCCAGCAGTGAGGTCTCTGGAAACACCATATATTTT	CASSEVSGNTIYF	TRBV6-1	TRBJ1-3	.	.
TGCAGTGCTAGAGCTCGGTCTATTTGGGGCTACACCTTC	CSARARSIWGYTF	TRBV20-1	TRBJ1-2	.	.
TGTGCCAGCAGTATTATTAGACTTAACTACAATGAGCAGTTCTTC	CASSIIRLNYNEQFF	TRBV28	TRBJ2-1	.	.
TGTGCCAGCAGCTCCCACTGGAGGGAGGGGGCGCATGAGACCCAGTACTTC	CASSSHWREGAHETQYF	TRBV7-2	TRBJ2-5	.	.
TGCAGTGCTAGTCCACTTTTTCATGGCTACACCTTC	CSASPLFHGYTF	TRBV20-1	TRBJ1-2	.	.
TGCAGTGCCAGGGCCGGGGGACCGGCCTTGTCTGGAAACACCATATATTTT	CSARAGGPALSGNTIYF	TRBV20-1	TRBJ1-3	few	.
TGTGCCAGCAGCTTAGTTCCGTTCGGCACTGAAGCTTTCTTT	CASSLVPFGTEAFF	TRBV7-8	TRBJ1-1	.	.
TGTGCCAGCAGCGCGCAAGGCAGGGGGAGGGATCAGCCCCAGCATTTT	CASSAQGRGRDQPQHF	TRBV6-1	TRBJ1-5	.	TRBD1
TGTGCCAGCAGCAAAGGAGAAGCGGGAGGTCGGGAGCAGTACTTC	CASSKGEAGGREQYF	TRBV21-1	TRBJ2-7	.	.
TGTGCCAGCACCTTGGAGGGACCTCAGCCCCAGCATTTT	CASTLEGPQPQHF	TRBV7-8	TRBJ1-5	.	.
TGCAGTGCTAGAGTTGGGGCGCGCTACAATGAGCAGTTCTTC	CSARVGARYNEQFF	TRBV20-1	TRBJ2-1	.	.
TGTGCCACCAGCCGGGGCTCTTCCTACGAGCAGTACTTC	CATSRGSSYEQYF	TRBV15	TRBJ2-7	once	.
TGTGCCAGTAGGGGTTTTTGGGACAGTCGTCAGCCCCAGCATTTT	CASRGFWDSRQPQHF	TRBV19	TRBJ1-5	once	TRBD1
TGTGCCAGCAGTCTCCGCCGGGACGGCGGAGGCTACACCTTC	CASSLRRDGGGYTF	TRBV6-1	TRBJ1-2	.	.
TGTGCCAGCAGCTCCCGCCCGGGGGAGCAGTACTTC	CASSSRPGEQYF	TRBV7-2	TRBJ2-7	once	.
TGTGCCAGCAGATGGGGGAGTTCGGATCAGCCCCAGCATTTT	CASRWGSSDQPQHF	TRBV6-1	TRBJ1-5	few	.
TGTGCCAGCAGTCTACGACAGGGCAGGACTAATGAAAAACTGTTTTTT	CASSLRQGRTNEKLFF	TRBV27	TRBJ1-4	.	TRBD1
TGTGCCAGCAGTCTCGAAGGGGGGGCTAACACAGATACGCAGTATTTT	CASSLEGGANTDTQYF	TRBV6-1	TRBJ2-3	.	.
TGCAGTGCTAGAGAGGGGGGGTCTAGCAATCAGCCCCAGCATTTT	CSAREGGSSNQPQHF	TRBV20-1	TRBJ1-5	.	.
TGTGCCAGCAGCTTGAACAGAGGGTATCAGCCCCAGCATTTT	CASSLNRGYQPQHF	TRBV5-6	TRBJ1-5	.	.
TGTGCCAGCAGTTTCGTTGGGGCAAACTATGGCTACACCTTC	CASSFVGANYGYTF	TRBV27	TRBJ1-2	few	.
TGTGCTAGCAGCTTACTCCCGCCGGACTTCTCTGGGGCCAACGTCCTGACTTTC	CASSLLPPDFSGANVLTF	TRBV7-7	TRBJ2-6	.	.
TGTGCCAGCAGCGCCCGGGGATCGAACACTGAAGCTTTCTTT	CASSARGSNTEAFF	TRBV11-2	TRBJ1-1	.	.
TGTGCCAGCAGTTTACCTGTCCTGGGCGAGCAGTACTTC	CASSLPVLGEQYF	TRBV28	TRBJ2-7	.	.
TGTGCCAGCAGCTTAGCGAAGAACAGGGACCGCTATGGCTACACCTTC	CASSLAKNRDRYGYTF	TRBV7-2	TRBJ1-2	.	.
TGTGCCAGCAGCTGGGTAGCGGGAGGGCCCTACGAGCAGTACTTC	CASSWVAGGPYEQYF	TRBV7-8	TRBJ2-7	.	TRBD2
TGTGCCAGCAGCTTAGCAGGCGGGCCCACAGATACGCAGTATTTT	CASSLAGGPTDTQYF	TRBV7-6	TRBJ2-3	.	.
TGTGCCAGCACCTTAACAGGGGCCCAAAGGGGGGGCTACACCTTC	CASTLTGAQRGGYTF	TRBV6-1	TRBJ1-2	.	TRBD1
TGTGCCAGCGCGGGACTATACACTGAAGCTTTCTTT	CASAGLYTEAFF	TRBV18	TRBJ1-1	.	.
TGTGCCAGCACGACTGGTGGTGGCCAAGAGACCCAGTACTTC	CASTTGGGQETQYF	TRBV9	TRBJ2-5	.	.
TGTGCCACCAGCAGAGACGGGACGAAGGCAGATACGCAGTATTTT	CATSRDGTKADTQYF	TRBV15	TRBJ2-3	few	.
TGTGCCACCGGACGCGGGGGGTGGGTTGATACGCAGTATTTT	CATGRGGWVDTQYF	TRBV15	TRBJ2-3	few	TRBD2
TGTGCCAGGGGACAGCCACAACTTAACTATGGCTACACCTTC	CARGQPQLNYGYTF	TRBV27	TRBJ1-2	.	TRBD1
TGTGCCAGCAGTTTCACCGGGACAGGGGGCCGTAACTATGGCTACACCTTC	CASSFTGTGGRNYGYTF	TRBV27	TRBJ1-2	.	TRBD1
TGTGCCAGCAAGCTACAGGGGTCCGGGGAGCTGTTTTTT	CASKLQGSGELFF	TRBV2	TRBJ2-2	.	TRBD1
TGCAGTGCTAGAGTCCTAGTCCATACTAGCACAGATACGCAGTATTTT	CSARVLVHTSTDTQYF	TRBV20-1	TRBJ2-3	.	.
TGCAGTGCTAGAGACCCGGGGACTCCGGAATGGAATGAGCAGTTCTTC	CSARDPGTPEWNEQFF	TRBV20-1	TRBJ2-1	.	.
TGTGCCAGCAGCTACAGAGCGGGACTAGCGGGAGATGAGCAGTTCTTC	CASSYRAGLAGDEQFF	TRBV7-9	TRBJ2-1	.	TRBD2
TGTGCCAGCCAGGGAGAAAGTGGCTACACCTTC	CASQGESGYTF	TRBV6-2/TRBV6-3	TRBJ1-2	.	.
TGTGCCACCCGACGAAATGAGCAGTTCTTC	CATRRNEQFF	TRBV6-1	TRBJ2-1	.	.
TGTGCCAGCAGTGAAGCTTTCAGCGGGAGTTGGGAGACCCAGTACTTC	CASSEAFSGSWETQYF	TRBV6-1	TRBJ2-5	.	TRBD2
TGCAGTGCTAGAGATCGTTGGCAGGGGCTTCGAGCTTTCTTT	CSARDRWQGLRAFF	TRBV20-1	TRBJ1-1	.	.
TGTGCCAGCAGCTTAGCGGTGGCAGGGGTAGGCCAGCCCCAGCATTTT	CASSLAVAGVGQPQHF	TRBV7-2	TRBJ1-5	.	.
TGTGCCAGCAGCGCCGGGCCAGGGGTAATGAACACTGAAGCTTTCTTT	CASSAGPGVMNTEAFF	TRBV7-2	TRBJ1-1	.	.
TGTGCCAGCAGCTCAGACCAATGGGGGGGCAACGAGCAGTACTTC	CASSSDQWGGNEQYF	TRBV7-2	TRBJ2-7	.	.
TGTGCCAGCAGTCCGCGGGCGAAGAGTCATGAAGCTTTCTTT	CASSPRAKSHEAFF	TRBV6-1	TRBJ1-1	.	.
TGCAGTGCTAAACACCGTGAAGCTTTCTTT	CSAKHREAFF	TRBV20-1	TRBJ1-1	.	.
TGTGCCAGCAGTTTAACCCAGGGACTAGATCGTCGGCAGTTCTTC	CASSLTQGLDRRQFF	TRBV12-3/TRBV12-4	TRBJ2-1	.	TRBD2